Below, 22 T cell receptor beta chains from the same sample are listed, as sequenced in a study of post-analysis software for immune sequencing data. Incorporated into the TCR beta cDNA libraries were unique molecular identifiers, which served to reduce PCR and sequencing biases. TCRdb independently ran MiXCR on the PCR reads; one entry per CDR3 protein. The sample includes some 690,000 distinct CDR3 sequences, about 60% of them seen just once. Their target antigens are unknown. Study-level points and caveats: Controls had lower frequencies than patients of a few TRBV segments, which included TRBV5-6, TRBV5-1 and TRBV20-1.

Specimen: blood. These receptors were collected from a girl under 10 years old with multiple sclerosis.

The chain combines TRBV6-6 with TRBJ2-1; a possible D gene is TRBD1 (6 bases). V gave up 7 bases and J gave up 8 bases, with 18 bases separating them. The CDR3 totals 14 residues. Germline assignment: CDR1 MNHNY and CDR2 SVGAGI (reference sequence). The CDR3 DNA reads TGTGCCAGCACCATCAATAACAGGGCCGATGAGCAGTTCTTC. It specifies CASTINNRADEQFF.

The chain recombines TRBV6-2 or TRBV6-3 with TRBJ2-1, with 8 bases fitting TRBD1. The CDR3 spans 17 residues. The V and J ends lost 5 bases and 0 bases, in that order; junction bases with no gene match: 9. Germline V gene data show CDR1 as MNHEY and CDR2 as SVGEGT. CDR3 sequence: CASSNTQGVISYNEQFF. The DNA of the CDR3 is TGTGCCAGCAGTAACACACAGGGGGTCATCTCCTACAATGAGCAGTTCTTC.

This clonotype is a singleton in its sample. The chain recombines TRBV5-5 with TRBJ2-1, with TRBD1 matching over 7 bases. J gave up 8 bases and V 1 base, and 12 bases lay outside the gene matches. Germline assignment: CDR1 SGHKS and CDR2 YYEKEE (reference sequence). There are 16 residues in the CDR3. Written as DNA, the CDR3 is TGTGCCAGCAGCTTGATCGTCCAGGGGGAAGGAGATGAGCAGTTCTTC. This codes for CASSLIVQGEGDEQFF.

The sample holds a few counts of this clonotype. This chain links TRBV20-1 with TRBJ2-3; possible D gene TRBD2, 6 bases. CDR1 and CDR2 (germline): DFQATT, SNEGSKA (reference sequence). V gave up 1 base and J gave up 2 bases, with 22 bases separating them. The length of the CDR3 is 18 residues. For the CDR3, the DNA is TGCAGTGCTAGAGGAGAATATTTGGGGCGGGGTCCCACAGATACGCAGTATTTT. Protein: CSARGEYLGRGPTDTQYF.

CDR3 region: CSAGVHYGYTF. The CDR3 coding sequence is TGCAGTGCGGGGGTTCACTATGGCTACACCTTC. The rearrangement uses TRBV20-1 and TRBJ1-2; possibly TRBD1 for D (5 bases). V lost 6 bases, J lost 3 bases, and 8 bases lay in between. The CDR3 runs to 11 residues. Germline V lookup: CDR1 DFQATT, CDR2 SNEGSKA (reference sequence).

The V gene is TRBV7-2, the J gene TRBJ2-1; TRBD1 matches at 7 bases. Per the germline V gene, CDR1 is SGHTA and CDR2 is FQGNSA. This CDR3 has 16 amino acids. Trimming at V came to 4 bases and at J to 4 bases, leaving 10 bases not matched to a gene. The CDR3, as DNA: TGTGCCAGCAGCTCCTTTACCGGGACAGTATACAATGAGCAGTTCTTC. Translating it yields CASSSFTGTVYNEQFF.

CDR3 amino acids: CASSFSGYGYTF. CDR3 sequence (DNA): TGTGCCAGCAGCTTCAGCGGCTATGGCTACACCTTC. The chain employs TRBV12-3 or TRBV12-4 and TRBJ1-2; D is unresolved. V was clipped by 6 bases and J by 4 bases, with 9 bases between them. The CDR3 runs to 12 residues.

This clonotype was counted a single time. V usage is TRBV10-3 and J usage is TRBJ2-5; the D is unclear. CDR1 is ENHRY, CDR2 SYGVKD, per germline. The CDR3 runs to 15 residues. Deletions cut 2 bases from V and 4 bases from J, with 14 bases between. For the CDR3, the DNA is TGTGCCATCAGTGAGGGGGTCAGAACGGGAGAGACCCAGTACTTC. It specifies CAISEGVRTGETQYF.

V and J are TRBV29-1 and TRBJ2-1; unclear D gene. Germline values: CDR1 SQVTM, CDR2 ANQGSEA. The CDR3 spans 11 residues. The CDR3 is CPSESYNEQFF. The CDR3 DNA follows: TGCCCCTCCGAGTCCTACAATGAGCAGTTCTTC.

This clonotype was counted between two and nine times. The chain joins TRBV7-2 to TRBJ2-1; TRBD2 matches 12 bases. The CDR3 has 17 amino acids. Germline CDR1 reads SGHTA; CDR2 reads FQGNSA. V lost 4 bases and J lost 7; bases outside the gene matches: 11. The chain's CDR3 is CASSSMRRTSGTNEQFF. The CDR3 DNA is TGTGCCAGCAGCTCGATGAGAAGGACTAGCGGGACGAATGAGCAGTTCTTC.

This clonotype showed up just a few times. Relative to the germline gene, one junction end is altered; a read error may explain this. The chain links TRBV11-2 to TRBJ1-1, with D tentatively TRBD1 (6 bases). From germline, CDR1 is SGHAT and CDR2 FQNNGV. The CDR3 loop spans 14 amino acids. In nucleotides, the CDR3 is TGTGCCAGTAGCTTGGACAGCATGAACACTGAAGCTTTCTTT. This gives the protein CASSLDSMNTEAFF.

The chain employs TRBV12-3 or TRBV12-4 and TRBJ2-1, with D possibly called TRBD1 or TRBD2 (5 bases each). This CDR3 has 12 residues. The V end lost 6 bases, the J end lost 6 bases, and 9 bases lay between the germline ends. The DNA for the CDR3 is TGTGCCAGCAGAGGGACCCCCAATGAGCAGTTCTTC. It yields the protein CASRGTPNEQFF.

The chain links TRBV9 to TRBJ2-1, with 11 bases aligning to TRBD2. CDR1 is SGDLS and CDR2 is YYNGEE in the germline V gene. The length of the CDR3 is 14 residues. J was trimmed by 10 bases and V by 2 bases; bases with no gene match: 5. CDR3 DNA: TGTGCCAGCAGCGTGACTAGCGGGATCGGCGAGCAGTTCTTC. This sequence encodes CASSVTSGIGEQFF.

The genes are TRBV25-1 and TRBJ2-1, with TRBD1 matching 7 bases. Germline V gene sequence: CDR1 MGHDK, CDR2 SYGVNS. CDR3 length equals 16 residues. With 3 bases clipped from V and 4 bases from J, the junction kept 9 bases outside the gene matches. This chain's CDR3 is CASSDPTGLTYNEQFF. CDR3 DNA sequence: TGTGCCAGCAGTGACCCGACAGGGCTTACTTACAATGAGCAGTTCTTC.

The gene calls are TRBV6-5 and TRBJ2-1, with D tentatively TRBD1 or TRBD2 (5 bases each). This CDR3 region has 12 residues. V lost 6 bases and J lost 12, with 15 bases in between. Germline V gene sequence: CDR1 MNHEY, CDR2 SVGAGI. The CDR3 is CASRGTTLTQFF. In DNA form, the CDR3 reads TGTGCCAGCAGGGGGACCACCCTCACGCAGTTCTTC.

Points on this clonotype: It may be a read error: a sequence one base away is much more abundant. This chain joins TRBV4-2 and TRBJ2-1, with D possibly matching TRBD2 (5 bases). The germline V gene encodes CDR1 LGHNA and CDR2 YNFKEQ. The CDR3 is 17 amino acids. The CDR3 spells CASSQEHSESSYNGQFF. The CDR3 DNA reads as TGTGCCAGCAGCCAAGAGCATAGCGAAAGCTCCTACAATGGGCAGTTCTTC.

In its sample, this clonotype was seen once. The chain uses TRBV7-2 and TRBJ1-2, with TRBD1 matching over 11 bases. Germline trimming cut 5 bases from V and 7 bases from J; bases unmatched to any gene: 12. The germline V gene has CDR1 SGHTA and CDR2 FQGNSA. This CDR3 is 16 amino acids long. The DNA of the CDR3 is TGTGCCAGCAGCCTAAATTCAGGACAGGGGGCGAGTGGCTACACCTTC. Translated, it gives CASSLNSGQGASGYTF.

The chain joins TRBV24-1 to TRBJ2-5; no firm D call. V lost 9 bases to trimming and J lost 5 bases, with 18 bases between them. The CDR3 totals 14 residues. Germline V lookup: CDR1 KGHDR, CDR2 SFDVKD. The CDR3, as DNA: TGTGCCACCGGTGCGGAACAGCGTCGGGAGACCCAGTACTTC. It encodes CATGAEQRRETQYF.

The chain carries TRBV12-3 or TRBV12-4 and TRBJ2-1, with 7 bases matching TRBD2. V lost 3 bases, J lost 10 bases, and 6 bases stayed unmatched. The CDR3 totals 13 residues. In nucleotides, the CDR3 is TGTGCCAGCAGTTTGGGTCCCGGGAGGGAGCAGTTCTTC. Translated: CASSLGPGREQFF.

The chain carries TRBV7-2 and TRBJ2-2, with 7 positions matching TRBD2. The CDR3 is 16 amino acids. Germline-derived CDR1 and CDR2 are SGHTA and FQGNSA. The V segment lost 5 bases and the J segment 1 base; nucleotides outside the gene matches: 7. CDR3 coding DNA: TGTGCCAGCAGCACGCGGGGCGGGAGGAACACCGGGGAGCTGTTTTTT. This codes for CASSTRGGRNTGELFF.

The V call is TRBV6-2 or TRBV6-3, the J call TRBJ2-1; no reliable D call. Germline V gives CDR1 MNHEY, CDR2 SVGEGT. The CDR3 covers 17 residues. V was trimmed by 2 bases and J by 5 bases, leaving 19 bases between them. The CDR3 spells CASSYIIRLDQNNEQFF. The CDR3 nucleotides are TGTGCCAGCAGTTACATAATCCGCTTGGACCAAAACAATGAGCAGTTCTTC.

The chain is built from TRBV29-1 and TRBJ2-1, with a weak D call TRBD1 (6 bases). CDR3 size: 12 residues. V shed 7 bases and J shed 6 bases, with 13 bases lying between them. CDR1 and CDR2 from the germline V gene are SQVTM and ANQGSEA. In DNA, the CDR3 is TGCAGCGATGCACAGGGCGGCAATGAGCAGTTCTTC. Protein: CSDAQGGNEQFF.